The 7 T cell receptor beta chains in this list originate from one sample, sequenced in a study of T-cell reconstitution after alpha-beta-depleted transplantation in children. Preparation of the TCRbeta library used unique molecular identifiers. TCRdb re-called the PCR reads through MiXCR, storing one row per CDR3 protein. This sample has 100,000 to 130,000 distinct CDR3 sequences, with about 6.4% found just once. This specimen was PBMCs, mostly from graft donor cells, taken 360 days after TCRalphabeta/CD19-depleted stem cell transplant. The receptors here all came from a male patient between 2 and 15 years old who had a stem cell transplant for acute lymphoblastic leukemia, so the T cells may come from the graft donor.

V gene TRBV20-1 combines with J gene TRBJ1-2; maybe TRBD1 (6 bases). V lost 5 bases to trimming and J lost 6 bases, with 25 bases between them. The V gene's germline CDR1 is DFQATT and CDR2 SNEGSKA (reference sequence). The CDR3 totals 16 residues. Here the CDR3 DNA reads TGCAGTGCTCCCGAGGGGGGGCCCTCCAGAAGGAATGGCTACACCTTC. This sequence encodes CSAPEGGPSRRNGYTF.

This clonotype was seen ten or more times. The CDR3 nucleotides read TGCGCCAGCAGCCCCTTTGGGGACACCGGGGAGCTGTTTTTT. Its protein is CASSPFGDTGELFF. This chain uses TRBV4-3 with TRBJ2-2; D not certain. Per germline, CDR1 LGHNA and CDR2 YSLEER. This CDR3 contains 14 residues. V dropped 4 bases and J dropped 3 bases, with 9 bases sitting between them.

This clonotype was seen only a few times. The CDR3 is CASSSPDRGPGELFF. CDR3 coding DNA: TGCGCCAGCAGCTCCCCGGACAGGGGGCCCGGGGAGCTGTTTTTT. This rearrangement joins TRBV5-1 to TRBJ2-2, with 11 bases aligning to TRBD1. Trimming removed 3 bases from V and 6 bases from J; junction bases left unmatched: 4. Germline V gives CDR1 SGHRS, CDR2 YFSETQ. The CDR3 is made up of 15 amino acids. The full variable domain, in which reference TRBV5-1 and TRBJ2-2 provide the parts outside the CDR3, is KAGVTQTPRYLIKTRGQQVTLSCSPISGHRSVSWYQQTPGQGLQFLFEYFSETQRNKGNFPGRFSGRQFSNSRSEMNVSTLELGDSALYLCASSSPDRGPGELFFGEGSRLTVL.

Many counts were recorded for this clonotype. The chain links TRBV24-1 to TRBJ2-3; D is uncertain. V lost 4 bases to trimming and J lost 5 bases, with 18 bases between them. The CDR3 has 16 residues. CDR1 and CDR2 (germline): KGHDR, SFDVKD. Written as DNA, the CDR3 is TGTGCCACCAGTGACTCCCTTCGGCCCTTAGGAGATACGCAGTATTTT. This codes for CATSDSLRPLGDTQYF.

This clonotype was seen ten or more times. The chain couples TRBV12-3 or TRBV12-4 to TRBJ1-1; 9 nucleotides agree with TRBD1. This CDR3 region has 13 residues. After removal of 6 bases from V and 5 bases from J, the junction contained 4 bases not matched to a gene. CDR3: CASRDRGETEAFF. CDR3 DNA sequence: TGTGCCAGCAGGGACAGGGGAGAAACTGAAGCTTTCTTT.

This clonotype has at least ten counts. V gene TRBV5-1 combines with J gene TRBJ2-7; D might be TRBD1 (5 bases). Germline-derived CDR1 and CDR2 are SGHRS and YFSETQ. This CDR3 is built from 15 residues. V lost 0 bases, J lost 0 bases, and 10 bases lay in between. The CDR3: CASSLGQSSSYEQYF. The CDR3 DNA reads as TGCGCCAGCAGCTTGGGACAGTCCTCCTCCTACGAGCAGTACTTC.

In this sample, this clonotype turned up many times. The chain recombines TRBV5-1 with TRBJ1-1; 8 nucleotides agree with TRBD1. CDR3 length: 14 residues. Per the germline V gene, CDR1 is SGHRS and CDR2 is YFSETQ. V shed 7 bases, J shed 1 base, and the junction held 6 bases outside the gene matches. CDR3 DNA sequence: TGCGCCAGCGGAACAGGGGGGTGGAACACTGAAGCTTTCTTT. It codes for CASGTGGWNTEAFF.